The 22 T cell receptor beta chains listed next were all sequenced from one sample in a study of shared clonotypes between healthy human individuals. The data were produced by immunoSEQ multiplex PCR, yet TCRdb's version contains in-frame clones alone and is incomplete. The sample comprises over a million clones, around 97% of which are singletons, and roughly 1.2% rests with the top ten. Sequencing input: naive CD4+ T cells sorted from blood. Subset of the sample: CD45RA+ positively selected. These receptors all come from a man under 40 in good health.

The V gene is TRBV19, the J gene TRBJ1-1; 8 positions match TRBD1. Trimming removed 5 bases from V and 3 bases from J; junction bases left unmatched: 5. The germline CDR1 and CDR2 sequences are LNHDA and SQIVND (reference sequence). The CDR3 has 14 residues. The CDR3 reads CASSQGAQDTEAFF. The DNA for the CDR3 is TGTGCCAGTAGTCAGGGGGCGCAGGACACTGAAGCTTTCTTT.

The chain joins TRBV28 to TRBJ2-1; 11 bases agree with TRBD2. V shed 0 bases, J shed 4 bases, and the junction held 5 bases outside the gene matches. The CDR3 is made up of 17 amino acids. Germline lookup yields CDR1 MDHEN and CDR2 SYDVKM. The CDR3 sequence: CASSLWLAGGSYNEQFF. In DNA form, the CDR3 reads TGTGCCAGCAGTTTATGGTTAGCGGGAGGGTCGTACAATGAGCAGTTCTTC.

The J gene is TRBJ2-1, the V gene TRBV15; D may match TRBD1 or TRBD2 (5 bases each). V lost 1 base, J lost 10 bases, and 14 bases lay in between. Germline lookup yields CDR1 LNHNV and CDR2 YYDKDF (reference sequence). The CDR3 spans 14 residues. Here the CDR3 DNA reads TGTGCCACCAGCAGAGTGCCCGACGGGACCGAGCAGTTCTTC. This codes for CATSRVPDGTEQFF.

About this clone: A read error may produce the germline difference seen at one junction end. The sample carries other DNA sequences with the same CDR3. The rearrangement joins TRBV18 to TRBJ2-6, with TRBD1 matching 10 bases. This CDR3 is built from 19 residues. Looked up from germline, CDR1 is KGHSH and CDR2 is LQKENI. Written as DNA, the CDR3 is TGTGCCAGCTCACCACCGCTGACAGGGGGCCGGTCTGGGGCTAACGTCCTGACTTTC. Its translation is CASSPPLTGGRSGANVLTF.

This clone was recorded once. The rearrangement uses TRBV5-1 and TRBJ1-1; 9 nucleotides match TRBD1. The CDR3 spans 14 residues. CDR1 is SGHRS, CDR2 YFSETQ, per germline. Losses at the gene ends were 5 bases for V and 4 bases for J; bases not matched to a gene: 6. For the CDR3, the DNA is TGCGCCAGCAGGGCCGGACAGGGGTCCACTGAAGCTTTCTTT. This encodes CASRAGQGSTEAFF. The variable domain in full, with the rest retrieved from reference TRBV5-1 and TRBJ1-1, is KAGVTQTPRYLIKTRGQQVTLSCSPISGHRSVSWYQQTPGQGLQFLFEYFSETQRNKGNFPGRFSGRQFSNSRSEMNVSTLELGDSALYLCASRAGQGSTEAFFGQGTRLTVV.

This clone was counted a few times. Additional DNA sequences in this sample encode the identical CDR3. V and J are TRBV27 and TRBJ2-2; D not resolved. Germline CDR1 and CDR2: MNHEY and SMNVEV (reference sequence). The CDR3 totals 14 residues. V lost 0 bases to trimming and J lost 1 base, with 3 bases between them. DNA for the CDR3: TGTGCCAGCAGTTTATCGGGGAACACCGGGGAGCTGTTTTTT. It translates to CASSLSGNTGELFF.

The chain recombines TRBV7-2 with TRBJ2-7; 8 bases align to TRBD1. This CDR3 comprises 16 residues. Looked up from germline, CDR1 is SGHTA and CDR2 is FQGNSA. V dropped 5 bases and J dropped 5; count of bases not matched to a gene: 14. The DNA of the CDR3 is TGTGCCAGCAGCCCTCAGGGGGCAGGGGGCTTACACGAGCAGTACTTC. Translation gives CASSPQGAGGLHEQYF.

The chain couples TRBV2 to TRBJ2-3, with D possibly called TRBD1 or TRBD2 (6 bases each). The V gene's germline CDR1 is SNHLY and CDR2 FYNNEI. The CDR3 is 15 amino acids. Trimming pared 11 bases from V and 2 bases from J, leaving 20 bases between. The CDR3 nucleotides are TGTGCCCCCACCTTAAGGGGGGACCCCACAGATACGCAGTATTTT. It codes for CAPTLRGDPTDTQYF.

The chain joins TRBV4-3 to TRBJ1-5; D is ambiguous. The CDR3 sequence is 14 residues long. V lost 1 base to trimming and J lost 5 bases, with 9 bases between them. Germline assignment: CDR1 LGHNA and CDR2 YSLEER. This chain's CDR3 is CASSQARGDQPQHF. The CDR3 nucleotides are TGCGCCAGCAGCCAAGCTCGTGGGGATCAGCCCCAGCATTTT.

V gene TRBV7-6 combines with J gene TRBJ1-2; D not resolved. In germline, CDR1 is SGHVS, CDR2 FNYEAQ. This CDR3 comprises 16 residues. Trimming cost V 1 base and J 9 bases, with 21 bases left between them. In DNA form, the CDR3 reads TGTGCCAGCAGCTTAGACCTCATTTCGGGTATCTTGAGCTACACCTTC. Translation gives CASSLDLISGILSYTF.

The V call is TRBV28, the J call TRBJ1-5; the match to TRBD1 covers 11 bases. V gave up 6 bases and J gave up 3 bases; unmatched junction bases: 10. The CDR3 length is 17 residues. CDR1 and CDR2 (germline): MDHEN, SYDVKM. CDR3 nucleotide sequence: TGTGCCAGCAGCCAAAGGACAGGGGGCGTTGTCAATCAGCCCCAGCATTTT. It specifies CASSQRTGGVVNQPQHF. Full variable domain (rest looked up from reference TRBV28 and TRBJ1-5): DVKVTQSSRYLVKRTGEKVFLECVQDMDHENMFWYRQDPGLGLRLIYFSYDVKMKEKGDIPEGYSVSREKKERFSLILESASTNQTSMYLCASSQRTGGVVNQPQHFGDGTRLSIL.

This chain joins TRBV28 and TRBJ1-1; D ambiguous. The V end was cut by 4 bases, the J end by 6 bases, with 12 bases between. The CDR3 length is 13 residues. Germline lookup yields CDR1 MDHEN and CDR2 SYDVKM. CDR3 amino acids: CASSSRRAPEAFF. CDR3 sequence (DNA): TGTGCCAGCAGTTCCCGGAGGGCCCCTGAAGCTTTCTTT.

This clone has a single count. The rearrangement uses TRBV10-1 and TRBJ2-7; no firm D call. The CDR3 length is 13 residues. The V and J ends lost 5 bases and 3 bases respectively, with 11 bases between them. CDR1 and CDR2 (germline): WNHNN, SYGVQD (reference sequence). Written as DNA, the CDR3 is TGCGCCAGCAGTCCGGAGTTAAGCTACGAGCAGTACTTC. Its translation: CASSPELSYEQYF.

The chain combines TRBV18 with TRBJ2-7, with no clear D. Between the trimmed V and J ends, which lost 0 bases and 6 bases, there was a span of 6 bases. Germline lookup yields CDR1 KGHSH and CDR2 LQKENI. This CDR3 has 12 amino acids. As DNA, the CDR3 is TGTGCCAGCTCACCACCGTTAGCCGAGCAGTACTTC. Encoded protein: CASSPPLAEQYF.

This chain joins TRBV19 and TRBJ1-3; D perhaps matches TRBD1 (6 bases). V lost 7 bases to trimming and J lost 1 base, with 14 bases between them. Germline V gene sequence: CDR1 LNHDA, CDR2 SQIVND (reference sequence). The CDR3 consists of 15 residues. The CDR3: CASTTTGRSGNTIYF. The CDR3, as DNA: TGTGCCAGTACCACAACAGGGAGGTCTGGAAACACCATATATTTT.

The chain has TRBV15 and TRBJ2-7; D unresolved. Germline lookup yields CDR1 LNHNV and CDR2 YYDKDF (reference sequence). The CDR3 has 14 amino acids. The V and J ends lost 2 bases and 5 bases respectively, with 13 bases between them. The DNA of the CDR3 is TGTGCCACCAGCAGAACGACGATTTCCCACGAGCAGTACTTC. Protein product: CATSRTTISHEQYF.

CDR3 sequence reads: CASRIRTSGTYNEQFF. The CDR3 DNA is TGTGCCAGCAGAATAAGGACTAGCGGGACTTACAATGAGCAGTTCTTC. V gene TRBV5-4 combines with J gene TRBJ2-1, with 12 bases matching TRBD2. V trimming: 5 bases; J trimming: 4 bases; junction bases outside the gene matches: 7. This CDR3 contains 16 residues. Germline CDR1 SGHNT, CDR2 YYREEE (reference sequence).

This rearrangement joins TRBV10-2 to TRBJ2-3, with D uncertain. CDR3 size: 12 residues. V was pared by 2 bases and J by 3 bases, with 3 bases between. CDR1 and CDR2 from the germline V gene are WSHSY and SAAADI. The CDR3: CASSEGTDTQYF. DNA of the CDR3: TGCGCCAGCAGTGAGGGGACAGATACGCAGTATTTT.

V is TRBV20-1 and J is TRBJ2-7, with D uncertain. The CDR3 runs 11 residues. Deletions cut 3 bases from V and 2 bases from J, with 5 bases between. Germline lookup yields CDR1 DFQATT and CDR2 SNEGSKA (reference sequence). The chain's CDR3 is CSASEAYEQYF. CDR3 DNA: TGCAGTGCTAGCGAGGCCTACGAGCAGTACTTC.

This clone was seen just once. The chain links TRBV29-1 to TRBJ2-2; D gene ambiguous. This CDR3 has 14 residues. Looked up from germline, CDR1 is SQVTM and CDR2 is ANQGSEA. V lost 3 bases and J lost 0, with 8 bases in between. Here the CDR3 DNA reads TGCAGCGTTGACGCCGGCACGAACACCGGGGAGCTGTTTTTT. It yields the protein CSVDAGTNTGELFF.

The chain combines TRBV28 with TRBJ2-1; 7 bases map to TRBD1. This CDR3 contains 16 residues. CDR1 is MDHEN and CDR2 is SYDVKM in the germline V gene. The V segment lost 6 bases and the J segment 10 bases; nucleotides outside the gene matches: 18. The CDR3 protein is CASSFLRTGLLGEQFF. The CDR3, as DNA: TGTGCCAGCAGCTTCTTGAGGACAGGTTTGTTAGGCGAGCAGTTCTTC.

The rearrangement links TRBV18 to TRBJ2-2; D remains ambiguous. Between the trimmed V and J ends, which lost 4 bases and 3 bases, there was a span of 9 bases. Germline V lookup: CDR1 KGHSH, CDR2 LQKENI. This CDR3 contains 14 residues. CDR3 sequence reads: CASSLDVDTGELFF. In nucleotides, the CDR3 is TGTGCCAGCTCACTGGACGTGGACACCGGGGAGCTGTTTTTT.